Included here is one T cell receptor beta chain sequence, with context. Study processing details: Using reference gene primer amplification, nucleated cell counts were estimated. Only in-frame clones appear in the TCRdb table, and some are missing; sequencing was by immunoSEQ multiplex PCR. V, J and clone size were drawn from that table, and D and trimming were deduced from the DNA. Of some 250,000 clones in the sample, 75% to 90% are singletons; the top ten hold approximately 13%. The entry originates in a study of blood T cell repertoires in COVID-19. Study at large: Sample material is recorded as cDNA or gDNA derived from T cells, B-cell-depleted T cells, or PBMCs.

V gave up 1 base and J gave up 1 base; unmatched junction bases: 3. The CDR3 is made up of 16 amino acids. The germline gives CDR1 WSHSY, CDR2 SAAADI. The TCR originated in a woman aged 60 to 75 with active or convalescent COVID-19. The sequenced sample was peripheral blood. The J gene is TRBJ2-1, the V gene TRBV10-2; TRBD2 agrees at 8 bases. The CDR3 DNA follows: TGCGCCAGCAGTGAGTGGCGGGGGGATTCCTACAATGAGCAGTTCTTC. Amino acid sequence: CASSEWRGDSYNEQFF.